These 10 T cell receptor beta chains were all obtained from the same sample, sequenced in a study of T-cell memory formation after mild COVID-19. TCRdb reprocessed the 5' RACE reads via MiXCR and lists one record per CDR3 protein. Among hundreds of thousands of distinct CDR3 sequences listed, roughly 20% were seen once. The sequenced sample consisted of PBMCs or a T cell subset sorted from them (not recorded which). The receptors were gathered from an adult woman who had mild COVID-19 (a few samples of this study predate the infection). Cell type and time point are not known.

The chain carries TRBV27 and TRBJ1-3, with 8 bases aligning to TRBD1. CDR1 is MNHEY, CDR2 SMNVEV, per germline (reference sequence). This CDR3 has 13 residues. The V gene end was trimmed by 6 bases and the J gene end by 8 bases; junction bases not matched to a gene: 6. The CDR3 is CASRYQGADTIYF. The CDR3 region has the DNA TGTGCCAGCAGGTACCAGGGGGCAGACACCATATATTTT.

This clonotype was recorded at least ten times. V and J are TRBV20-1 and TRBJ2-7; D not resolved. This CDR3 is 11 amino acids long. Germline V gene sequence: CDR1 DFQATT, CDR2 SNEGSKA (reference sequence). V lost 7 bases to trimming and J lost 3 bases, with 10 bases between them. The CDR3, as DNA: TGCAGTGGGTCTGACGGCTACGAGCAGTACTTC. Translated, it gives CSGSDGYEQYF.

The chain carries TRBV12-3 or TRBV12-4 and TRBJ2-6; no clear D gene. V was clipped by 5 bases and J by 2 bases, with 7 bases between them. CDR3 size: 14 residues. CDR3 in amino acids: CASSNNPGANVLTF. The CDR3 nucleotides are TGTGCCAGCAGTAATAACCCTGGGGCCAACGTCCTGACTTTC.

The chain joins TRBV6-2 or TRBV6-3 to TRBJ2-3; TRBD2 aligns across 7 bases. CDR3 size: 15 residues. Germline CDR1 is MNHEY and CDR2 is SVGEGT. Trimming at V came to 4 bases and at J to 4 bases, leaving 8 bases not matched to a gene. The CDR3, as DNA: TGTGCCAGCAGTTTGGGGGAGGGGAGGGCAGATACGCAGTATTTT. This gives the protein CASSLGEGRADTQYF.

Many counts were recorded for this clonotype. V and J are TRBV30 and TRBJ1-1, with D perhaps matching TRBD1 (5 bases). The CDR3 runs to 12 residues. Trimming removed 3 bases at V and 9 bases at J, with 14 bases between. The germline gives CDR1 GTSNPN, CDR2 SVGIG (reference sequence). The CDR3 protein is CAWSKRTLQAFF. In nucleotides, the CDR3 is TGTGCCTGGAGCAAAAGGACACTTCAAGCTTTCTTT.

The CDR3 spells CASRPGQGSTEAFF. The CDR3 bases are TGTGCCAGCAGACCCGGACAGGGTTCCACTGAAGCTTTCTTT. The chain employs TRBV12-3 or TRBV12-4 and TRBJ1-1; 8 bases map to TRBD1. V shed 6 bases, J shed 4 bases, and the junction held 7 bases outside the gene matches. The CDR3 runs 14 residues.

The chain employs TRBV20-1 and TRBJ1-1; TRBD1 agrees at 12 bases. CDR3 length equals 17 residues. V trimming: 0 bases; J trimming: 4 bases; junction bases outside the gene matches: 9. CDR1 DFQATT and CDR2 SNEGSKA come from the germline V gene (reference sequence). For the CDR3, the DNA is TGCAGTGCTAGAGACACCGGGACAGGGGGCTGGGGCACTGAAGCTTTCTTT. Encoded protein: CSARDTGTGGWGTEAFF.

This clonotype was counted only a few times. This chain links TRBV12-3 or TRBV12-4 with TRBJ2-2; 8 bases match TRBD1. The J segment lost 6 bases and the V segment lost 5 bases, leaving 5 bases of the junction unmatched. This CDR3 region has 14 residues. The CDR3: CASSPGTGPGELFF. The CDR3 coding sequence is TGTGCCAGCAGTCCCGGGACAGGCCCCGGGGAGCTGTTTTTT.

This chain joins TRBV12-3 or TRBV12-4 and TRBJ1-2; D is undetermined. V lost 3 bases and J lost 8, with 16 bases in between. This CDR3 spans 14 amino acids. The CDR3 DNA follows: TGTGCCAGCAGTTTCTTAGGTCCGCGGTGGGGCTACACCTTC. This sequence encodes CASSFLGPRWGYTF.

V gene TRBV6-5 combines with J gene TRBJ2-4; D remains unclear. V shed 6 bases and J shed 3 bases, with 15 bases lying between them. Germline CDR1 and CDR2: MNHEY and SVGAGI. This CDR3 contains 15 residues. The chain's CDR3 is CASSPKSSYKNIQYF. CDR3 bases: TGTGCCAGCAGCCCAAAGAGTTCCTACAAAAACATTCAGTACTTC.